A single sample is the source of the 22 T cell receptor beta chains below, sequenced in a study of T cell responses to AZD1222 COVID-19 vaccine. Sequencing was performed with immunoSEQ multiplex PCR; in TCRdb, only in-frame clones are kept and a portion is missing. This sample has approximately 100,000 clones; around nine tenths occur once, and the top ten carry around 3.3%. Sample: peripheral blood, taken 28 days after the second dose of the MenACWY control vaccine. All receptors come from an adult who received the MenACWY meningococcal vaccine as a control.

The chain uses TRBV11-3 and TRBJ2-1; 7 bases agree with TRBD1. J was trimmed by 6 bases and V by 5 bases; bases with no gene match: 7. Germline V gives CDR1 SGHNT, CDR2 YENEEA. This CDR3 is built from 14 residues. CDR3 nucleotides: TGTGCCAGCAGCCATGGGGCAGGGGGCAATGAGCAGTTCTTC. Protein sequence: CASSHGAGGNEQFF.

The rearrangement uses TRBV12-2 and TRBJ1-1; the D segment call TRBD1 is taken from the table without a DNA check. TRBV12-2 is deemed a pseudogene. CDR3 length: 20 residues. Here the CDR3 reads CASRLASPDRVTAMNTEAFF. The CDR3 DNA reads TGTGCAAGTCGCTTAGCGTCCCCGGACAGGGTCACTGCCATGAACACTGAAGCTTTCTTT.

The rearrangement uses TRBV7-2 and TRBJ1-2; 7 positions match TRBD1. The V segment lost 4 bases and the J segment 8 bases; nucleotides outside the gene matches: 7. In germline, CDR1 is SGHTA, CDR2 FQGNSA. The CDR3 runs to 13 residues. CDR3 region: CASSSQGVGGYTF. CDR3 bases: TGTGCCAGCAGCTCGCAGGGGGTCGGAGGCTACACCTTC.

There are a few counts of this clone. The rearrangement joins TRBV19 to TRBJ2-1; 7 bases line up with TRBD2. Germline assignment: CDR1 LNHDA and CDR2 SQIVND (reference sequence). With V trimmed by 7 bases and J by 2 bases, 8 bases remained unmatched. The length of the CDR3 is 15 residues. For the CDR3, the DNA is TGTGCCAGTACGAAGATGGCGGGGGCCTACAATGAGCAGTTCTTC. Its protein is CASTKMAGAYNEQFF.

The chain couples TRBV5-1 to TRBJ2-2; 12 nucleotides match TRBD2. CDR3 length equals 18 residues. From germline, CDR1 is SGHRS and CDR2 YFSETQ. V lost 5 bases and J lost 1; bases outside the gene matches: 9. The CDR3 nucleotides read TGCGCCAGCAGGCCGGGACTAGCGGGCCGAATGAACACCGGGGAGCTGTTTTTT. This sequence encodes CASRPGLAGRMNTGELFF.

This clone was observed a single time. The V gene is TRBV19, the J gene TRBJ1-5; 8 nucleotides agree with TRBD1. In germline, CDR1 is LNHDA, CDR2 SQIVND (reference sequence). J gave up 4 bases and V 6 bases, and 5 bases lay outside the gene matches. This CDR3 spans 14 amino acids. CDR3 protein: CASSGQGRNQPQHF. The CDR3 coding sequence is TGTGCCAGTAGCGGACAGGGCCGTAATCAGCCCCAGCATTTT.

In its sample, this clone was seen a few times. This chain joins TRBV15 and TRBJ2-1; TRBD2 might be the D (7 bases). Deletions cut 1 base from V and 9 bases from J, with 13 bases between. The germline CDR1 and CDR2 sequences are LNHNV and YYDKDF (reference sequence). CDR3 length: 14 residues. The CDR3 loop is CATSRGGGPVEQFF. DNA for the CDR3: TGTGCCACCAGCAGAGGGGGGGGCCCGGTTGAGCAGTTCTTC.

The chain combines TRBV6-6 with TRBJ2-5; 13 bases match TRBD2. CDR3 length: 15 amino acids. Germline V gene sequence: CDR1 MNHNY, CDR2 SVGAGI (reference sequence). V lost 4 bases, J lost 2 bases, and 1 base stayed unmatched. CDR3 in amino acids: CASSSTSGGQETQYF. CDR3 DNA: TGTGCCAGCAGTTCGACTAGCGGGGGGCAAGAGACCCAGTACTTC.

In its sample, this clone was seen once. CDR3 loop: CASSPRPGTGTYNEQFF. The CDR3 DNA is TGTGCCAGCAGCCCGAGACCCGGGACAGGGACCTACAATGAGCAGTTCTTC. The chain has TRBV7-6 and TRBJ2-1, with 9 bases lining up with TRBD1. Trimming took 5 bases from V and 2 from J; bases not matched to a gene: 10. From germline, CDR1 is SGHVS and CDR2 FNYEAQ. CDR3 length equals 17 residues. Using reference TRBV7-6 and TRBJ2-1 for the parts outside the CDR3, the full variable domain is GAGVSQSPRYKVTKRGQDVALRCDPISGHVSLYWYRQALGQGPEFLTYFNYEAQQDKSGLPNDRFSAERPEGSISTLTIQRTEQRDSAMYRCASSPRPGTGTYNEQFFGPGTRLTVL.

This clone appeared a few times. This chain connects TRBV4-1 to TRBJ2-1, with TRBD2 identical over 12 bases. The J segment lost 3 bases and the V segment lost 4 bases, leaving 4 bases of the junction unmatched. Germline V CDR1 and CDR2: MGHRA, YSYEKL. The CDR3 runs to 16 residues. The CDR3 spells CASSPTSGGIYNEQFF. DNA of the CDR3: TGCGCCAGCAGCCCTACTAGCGGGGGGATCTACAATGAGCAGTTCTTC.

The chain joins TRBV19 to TRBJ2-4; either TRBD1 or TRBD2 may supply D (6 bases each). V dropped 6 bases and J dropped 2 bases, with 23 bases sitting between them. Germline CDR1 reads LNHDA; CDR2 reads SQIVND (reference sequence). The CDR3 consists of 18 residues. CDR3 DNA sequence: TGTGCCAGTAGCCTCACTCGGACAGCGGGTGGAACCAAAAACATTCAGTACTTC. Residues: CASSLTRTAGGTKNIQYF.

This chain uses TRBV5-6 with TRBJ1-2; D perhaps matches TRBD1 (6 bases). Germline loops: CDR1 SGHDT, CDR2 YYEEEE. The CDR3 runs 18 residues. Between the trimmed V and J ends, which lost 1 base and 0 bases, there was a span of 19 bases. CDR3 residues: CASSLRVGQLLPNYGYTF. CDR3 bases: TGTGCCAGCAGCTTGCGAGTGGGACAACTACTACCTAACTATGGCTACACCTTC.

The gene calls are TRBV19 and TRBJ1-5; a weak D match, TRBD1 (6 bases). The CDR3 extends over 18 amino acids. V shed 7 bases and J shed 1 base, with 23 bases lying between them. CDR1 and CDR2 from the germline V gene are LNHDA and SQIVND (reference sequence). CDR3 loop: CASTGRAGERRSNQPQHF. In DNA form, the CDR3 reads TGTGCCAGTACCGGCAGGGCAGGGGAAAGGAGAAGCAATCAGCCCCAGCATTTT.

V usage is TRBV6-6 and J usage is TRBJ2-1, with D hard to call. The CDR3 runs to 11 residues. Germline V gives CDR1 MNHNY, CDR2 SVGAGI (reference sequence). The V gene lost 2 bases and the J gene lost 8 bases, with 4 bases spanning the gap. The CDR3 sequence: CASSYEHEQFF. Written as DNA, the CDR3 is TGTGCCAGCAGTTACGAGCATGAGCAGTTCTTC.

This clone showed up just once. V and J are TRBV18 and TRBJ1-5; D gene unclear. The CDR3 loop spans 15 amino acids. CDR1 and CDR2 from the germline V gene are KGHSH and LQKENI. V dropped 4 bases and J dropped 10 bases, with 20 bases sitting between them. CDR3 nucleotide sequence: TGTGCCAGCTCACTCGCCGACACGTTTGAGGGACCCCAGCATTTT. Translation: CASSLADTFEGPQHF.

The chain combines TRBV6-6 with TRBJ1-6, with D perhaps matching TRBD1 (5 bases). V was trimmed by 6 bases and J by 9 bases, leaving 18 bases between them. The germline V gene has CDR1 MNHNY and CDR2 SVGAGI (reference sequence). The CDR3 loop spans 15 amino acids. DNA for the CDR3: TGTGCCAGCAGCCCCGCCGGGGGGTTAGGTTCACCCCTCCACTTT. This encodes CASSPAGGLGSPLHF.

J is TRBJ2-1 and V is TRBV9, with TRBD2 as a possible D gene (6 bases). This CDR3 is 16 amino acids long. Trimming cost V 4 bases and J 1 base, with 15 bases left between them. Germline CDR1 reads SGDLS; CDR2 reads YYNGEE. The CDR3 loop reads CASSPLGRGSYNEQFF. CDR3 coding DNA: TGTGCCAGCAGCCCGTTGGGGCGGGGATCCTACAATGAGCAGTTCTTC.

V gene TRBV29-1 combines with J gene TRBJ2-3; the match to TRBD2 covers 14 bases. V dropped 6 bases and J dropped 12; count of bases not matched to a gene: 11. Germline V lookup: CDR1 SQVTM, CDR2 ANQGSEA. This CDR3 spans 14 amino acids. The CDR3: CSVRTSGGPSAQYF. Here the CDR3 DNA reads TGCAGCGTCAGGACTAGCGGGGGGCCCTCGGCACAGTATTTT.

This clone was recorded only once. This chain uses TRBV6-5 with TRBJ1-5; D uncertain. The CDR3 covers 12 residues. The V gene lost 5 bases and the J gene lost 1 base, with 3 bases spanning the gap. CDR1 MNHEY and CDR2 SVGAGI come from the germline V gene. In DNA, the CDR3 is TGTGCCAGCAGTCCAAGCAATCAGCCCCAGCATTTT. Translation gives CASSPSNQPQHF.

The chain links TRBV3-1 (or the pseudogene TRBV3-2) to TRBJ2-1; 7 nucleotides align to TRBD2. The CDR3 loop spans 15 amino acids. V shed 2 bases, J shed 2 bases, and the junction held 3 bases outside the gene matches. Germline assignment: CDR1 LGHDT and CDR2 YNNKEL (reference sequence). The DNA of the CDR3 is TGTGCCAGCAGCCAACGCGGGGGTGCCTACAATGAGCAGTTCTTC. Translated, it gives CASSQRGGAYNEQFF.

This chain uses TRBV28 with TRBJ2-1; TRBD1 matches at 10 bases. Germline values: CDR1 MDHEN, CDR2 SYDVKM. CDR3 length: 15 residues. V shed 6 bases, J shed 5 bases, and the junction held 7 bases outside the gene matches. The CDR3 is CASRGTGTGDNEQFF. The CDR3 nucleotides are TGTGCCAGCAGGGGCACCGGGACAGGGGACAATGAGCAGTTCTTC. Looking up the rest from reference TRBV28 and TRBJ2-1 gives the full variable domain: DVKVTQSSRYLVKRTGEKVFLECVQDMDHENMFWYRQDPGLGLRLIYFSYDVKMKEKGDIPEGYSVSREKKERFSLILESASTNQTSMYLCASRGTGTGDNEQFFGPGTRLTVL.

The J gene is TRBJ2-3, the V gene TRBV3-1 (or the pseudogene TRBV3-2), with D unclear. The CDR3 has 16 amino acids. Trimming cost V 1 base and J 4 bases, with 15 bases left between them. Germline lookup yields CDR1 LGHDT and CDR2 YNNKEL (reference sequence). The CDR3 protein is CASSQGLSPSADTQYF. Here the CDR3 DNA reads TGTGCCAGCAGCCAAGGGCTTTCCCCCTCCGCAGATACGCAGTATTTT.